One sample yielded the 9 T cell receptor beta chains listed below, sequenced in a study of shared clonotypes between healthy human individuals. The protocol was immunoSEQ multiplex PCR, while the TCRdb copy is restricted to in-frame clones and leaves out a portion. The table records roughly 2,000,000 clones, 85% to 95% of them present only once. Naive CD8 populations comprised CD45RO-negative cells positively selected for CCR7, excluding terminally differentiated effector memory CD45RA+ cells. The source material was naive CD8+ T cells from PBMCs. The receptors were sampled from a man between 18 and 29 years old in good health. Some clones in this sample may be carry-over from other donors' samples.

This chain connects TRBV13 to TRBJ2-5, with TRBD2 matching 11 bases. This CDR3 has 16 amino acids. The V and J ends lost 5 bases and 1 base, in that order; junction bases with no gene match: 6. CDR1 PRHDT and CDR2 FYEKMQ come from the germline V gene (reference sequence). This CDR3 reads CASSTRLAGPQETQYF. CDR3 sequence (DNA): TGTGCCAGCAGCACCCGACTAGCGGGACCCCAAGAGACCCAGTACTTC.

The chain uses TRBV9 and TRBJ2-1; TRBD2 might be the D (6 bases). Trimming stripped 3 bases from V and 4 bases from J, with 14 bases between. The germline CDR1 and CDR2 sequences are SGDLS and YYNGEE. This CDR3 spans 15 amino acids. The CDR3 DNA reads TGTGCCAGCAGCGGCAGCACCGGGACTTACAATGAGCAGTTCTTC. Encoded protein: CASSGSTGTYNEQFF.

The J gene is TRBJ2-3, the V gene TRBV28; D possibly corresponds to TRBD1 (6 bases). V dropped 7 bases and J dropped 1 base, with 12 bases sitting between them. Germline lookup yields CDR1 MDHEN and CDR2 SYDVKM. The CDR3 is made up of 14 amino acids. CDR3 in amino acids: CASTTTGGTDTQYF. CDR3 coding DNA: TGTGCCAGCACCACGACAGGAGGCACAGATACGCAGTATTTT.

This chain uses TRBV5-8 with TRBJ2-3, with D hard to call. Trimming cost V 1 base and J 2 bases, with 11 bases left between them. The CDR3 length is 15 residues. Germline V lookup: CDR1 SGHTS, CDR2 YDEGEE. The CDR3 sequence: CASSLNPILTDTQYF. DNA for the CDR3: TGTGCCAGCAGCTTGAATCCAATTCTCACAGATACGCAGTATTTT.

As DNA, the CDR3 is TGCGCCAGCAGCTCTTGGGGAGTTTTAGAGACCCAGTACTTC. Its translation: CASSSWGVLETQYF. The chain couples TRBV10-1 to TRBJ2-5, with a tentative D call TRBD2 (5 bases). This CDR3 is built from 14 residues. V dropped 6 bases and J dropped 4 bases, with 15 bases sitting between them. Germline lookup yields CDR1 WNHNN and CDR2 SYGVQD (reference sequence).

This chain uses TRBV29-1 with TRBJ2-3, with 7 bases lining up with TRBD1. Germline CDR1 is SQVTM and CDR2 is ANQGSEA. V gave up 8 bases and J gave up 2 bases; unmatched junction bases: 7. This CDR3 region has 13 residues. The CDR3 here is CSHPDRHTDTQYF. In nucleotides, the CDR3 is TGCAGCCACCCGGACAGGCACACAGATACGCAGTATTTT.

The J gene is TRBJ2-1, the V gene TRBV29-1; 7 bases map to TRBD2. Germline CDR1 and CDR2: SQVTM and ANQGSEA. The V segment lost 3 bases and the J segment 0 bases; nucleotides outside the gene matches: 8. This CDR3 contains 16 residues. The CDR3 region has the DNA TGCAGCGTTGAGGGTCTAGCGGAAAGCTCCTACAATGAGCAGTTCTTC. This gives the protein CSVEGLAESSYNEQFF.

This clone was found once. The chain employs TRBV28 and TRBJ1-1, with D tentatively TRBD1 (6 bases). The V gene's germline CDR1 is MDHEN and CDR2 SYDVKM. The V end lost 8 bases, the J end lost 4 bases, and 17 bases lay between the germline ends. The CDR3 runs 14 residues. The CDR3 DNA reads as TGTGCCAGCGCGCCGTACAGGGTGGGCACTGAAGCTTTCTTT. This translates into CASAPYRVGTEAFF. The whole variable domain, filled in from reference TRBV28 and TRBJ1-1, reads DVKVTQSSRYLVKRTGEKVFLECVQDMDHENMFWYRQDPGLGLRLIYFSYDVKMKEKGDIPEGYSVSREKKERFSLILESASTNQTSMYLCASAPYRVGTEAFFGQGTRLTVV.

The rearrangement uses TRBV25-1 and TRBJ2-7; D remains ambiguous. The CDR3 spans 13 residues. The V and J ends lost 4 bases and 3 bases respectively, with 10 bases between them. CDR1 and CDR2 (germline): MGHDK, SYGVNS. CDR3 sequence reads: CASSAGSYYEQYF. CDR3 DNA sequence: TGTGCCAGCAGTGCTGGTTCTTACTACGAGCAGTACTTC.